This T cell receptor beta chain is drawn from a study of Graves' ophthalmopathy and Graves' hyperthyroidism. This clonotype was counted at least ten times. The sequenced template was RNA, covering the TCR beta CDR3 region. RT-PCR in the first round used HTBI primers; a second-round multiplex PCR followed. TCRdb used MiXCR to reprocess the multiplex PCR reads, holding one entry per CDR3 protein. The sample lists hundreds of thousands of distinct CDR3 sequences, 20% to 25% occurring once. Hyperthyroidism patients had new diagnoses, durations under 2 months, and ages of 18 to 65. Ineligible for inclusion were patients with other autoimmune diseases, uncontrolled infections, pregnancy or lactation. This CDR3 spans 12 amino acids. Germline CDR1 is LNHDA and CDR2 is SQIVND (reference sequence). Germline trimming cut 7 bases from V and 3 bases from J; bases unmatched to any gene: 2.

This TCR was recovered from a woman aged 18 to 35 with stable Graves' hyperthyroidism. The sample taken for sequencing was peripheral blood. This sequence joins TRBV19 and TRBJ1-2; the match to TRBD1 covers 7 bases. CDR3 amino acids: CASTGQYYGYTF. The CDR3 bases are TGTGCCAGTACGGGACAGTACTATGGCTACACCTTC. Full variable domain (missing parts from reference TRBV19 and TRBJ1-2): DGGITQSPKYLFRKEGQNVTLSCEQNLNHDAMYWYRQDPGQGLRLIYYSQIVNDFQKGDIAEGYSVSREKKESFPLTVTSAQKNPTAFYLCASTGQYYGYTFGSGTRLTVV.